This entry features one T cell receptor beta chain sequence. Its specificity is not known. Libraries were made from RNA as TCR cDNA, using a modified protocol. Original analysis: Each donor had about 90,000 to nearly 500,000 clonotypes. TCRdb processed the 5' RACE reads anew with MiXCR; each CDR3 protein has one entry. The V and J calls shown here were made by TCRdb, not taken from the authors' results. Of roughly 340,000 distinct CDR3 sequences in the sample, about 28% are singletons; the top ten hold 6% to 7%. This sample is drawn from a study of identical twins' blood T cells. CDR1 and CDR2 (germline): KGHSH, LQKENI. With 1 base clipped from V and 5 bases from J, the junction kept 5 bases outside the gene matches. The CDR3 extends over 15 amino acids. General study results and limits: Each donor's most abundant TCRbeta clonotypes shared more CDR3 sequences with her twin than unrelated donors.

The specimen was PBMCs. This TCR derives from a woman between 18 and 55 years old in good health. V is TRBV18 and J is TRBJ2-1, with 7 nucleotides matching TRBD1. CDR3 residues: CASSPQGQNHNEQFF. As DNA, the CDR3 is TGTGCCAGCTCACCACAGGGACAGAACCACAATGAGCAGTTCTTC.